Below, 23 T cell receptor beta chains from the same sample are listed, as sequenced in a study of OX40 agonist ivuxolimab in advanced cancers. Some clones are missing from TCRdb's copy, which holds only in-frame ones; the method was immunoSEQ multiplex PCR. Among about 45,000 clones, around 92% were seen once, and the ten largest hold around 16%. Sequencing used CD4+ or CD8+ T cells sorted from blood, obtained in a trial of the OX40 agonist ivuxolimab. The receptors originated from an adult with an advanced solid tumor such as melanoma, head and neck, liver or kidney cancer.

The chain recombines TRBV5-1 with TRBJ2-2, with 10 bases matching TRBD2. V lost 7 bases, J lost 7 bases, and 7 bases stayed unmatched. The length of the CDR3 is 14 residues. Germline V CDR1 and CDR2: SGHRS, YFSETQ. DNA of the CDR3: TGCGCCAGCTGGAGCGGGGGGGCCTTCGGGGAGCTGTTTTTT. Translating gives CASWSGGAFGELFF.

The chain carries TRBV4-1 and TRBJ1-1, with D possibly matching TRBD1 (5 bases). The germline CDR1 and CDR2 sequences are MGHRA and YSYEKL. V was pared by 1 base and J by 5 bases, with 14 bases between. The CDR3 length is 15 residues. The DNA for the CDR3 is TGCGCCAGCAGCCAAGGATCCCAGGGTGGAACTGAAGCTTTCTTT. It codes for CASSQGSQGGTEAFF.

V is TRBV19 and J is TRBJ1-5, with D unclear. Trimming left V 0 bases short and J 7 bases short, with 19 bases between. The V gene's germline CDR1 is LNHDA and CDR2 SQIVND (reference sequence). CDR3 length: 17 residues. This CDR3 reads CASSIDPNPHRVQPQHF. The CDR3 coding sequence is TGTGCCAGTAGTATAGATCCAAATCCCCATAGGGTGCAGCCCCAGCATTTT.

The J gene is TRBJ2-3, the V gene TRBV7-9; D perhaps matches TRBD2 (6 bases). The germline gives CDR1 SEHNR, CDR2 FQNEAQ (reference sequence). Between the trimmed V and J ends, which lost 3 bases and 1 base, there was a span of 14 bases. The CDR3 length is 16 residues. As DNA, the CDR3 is TGTGCCAGCAGCTTGGAGCCGGGACTCGGCACAGATACGCAGTATTTT. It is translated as CASSLEPGLGTDTQYF. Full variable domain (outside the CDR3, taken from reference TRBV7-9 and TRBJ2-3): DTGVSQNPRHKITKRGQNVTFRCDPISEHNRLYWYRQTLGQGPEFLTYFQNEAQLEKSRLLSDRFSAERPKGSFSTLEIQRTEQGDSAMYLCASSLEPGLGTDTQYFGPGTRLTVL.

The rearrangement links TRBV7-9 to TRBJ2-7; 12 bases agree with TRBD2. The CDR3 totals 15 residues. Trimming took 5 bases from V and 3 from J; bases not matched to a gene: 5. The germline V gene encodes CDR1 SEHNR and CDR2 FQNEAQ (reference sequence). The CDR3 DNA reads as TGTGCCAGCAGCCCGACTAGCGGGGGATTCTACGAGCAGTACTTC. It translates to CASSPTSGGFYEQYF.

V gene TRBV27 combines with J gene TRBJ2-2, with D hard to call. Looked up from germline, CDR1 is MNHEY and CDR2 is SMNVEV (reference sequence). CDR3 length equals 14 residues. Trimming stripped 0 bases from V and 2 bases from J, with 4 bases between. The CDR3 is CASSLSPNTGELFF. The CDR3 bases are TGTGCCAGCAGTTTATCGCCTAACACCGGGGAGCTGTTTTTT.

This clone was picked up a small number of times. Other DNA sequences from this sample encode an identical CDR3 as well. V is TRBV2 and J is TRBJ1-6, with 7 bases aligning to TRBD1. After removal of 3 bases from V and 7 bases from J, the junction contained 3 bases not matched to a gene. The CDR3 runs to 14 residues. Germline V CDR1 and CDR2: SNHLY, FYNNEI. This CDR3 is CASSETGPNSPLHF. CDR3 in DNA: TGTGCCAGCAGTGAGACAGGGCCCAATTCACCCCTCCACTTT.

CDR3 protein: CASSEGGEIQPQHF. Written as DNA, the CDR3 is TGTGCCAGCAGTGAAGGAGGGGAAATCCAGCCCCAGCATTTT. The V and J genes are TRBV6-1 and TRBJ1-5, with D perhaps matching TRBD1 (5 bases). CDR3 size: 14 residues. CDR1 MNHNS and CDR2 SASEGT come from the germline V gene. V was shortened by 1 base and J by 7 bases, with 11 bases between the two germline ends.

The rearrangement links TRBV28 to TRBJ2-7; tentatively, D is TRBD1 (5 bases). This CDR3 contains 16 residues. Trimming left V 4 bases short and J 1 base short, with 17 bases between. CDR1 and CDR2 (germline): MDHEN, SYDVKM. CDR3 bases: TGTGCCAGCAGTTCTCGTTATTTGACAGTGTCCTACGAGCAGTACTTC. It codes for CASSSRYLTVSYEQYF.

As DNA, the CDR3 is TGTGCCAGCAGCCCACGACAGGGGTACGGCACAGATACGCAGTATTTT. This gives the protein CASSPRQGYGTDTQYF. The chain combines TRBV7-9 with TRBJ2-3, with TRBD1 matching 8 bases. The V gene end was trimmed by 5 bases and the J gene end by 1 base; junction bases not matched to a gene: 8. Germline assignment: CDR1 SEHNR and CDR2 FQNEAQ (reference sequence). This CDR3 spans 16 amino acids.

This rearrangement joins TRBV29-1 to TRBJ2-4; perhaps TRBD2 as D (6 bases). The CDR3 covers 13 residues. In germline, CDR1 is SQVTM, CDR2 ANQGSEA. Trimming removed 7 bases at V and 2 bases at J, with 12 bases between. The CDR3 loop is CSAFGGTKNIQYF. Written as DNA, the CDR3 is TGCAGCGCTTTTGGAGGGACCAAAAACATTCAGTACTTC. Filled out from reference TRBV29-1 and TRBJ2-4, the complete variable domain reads SAVISQKPSRDICQRGTSLTIQCQVDSQVTMMFWYRQQPGQSLTLIATANQGSEATYESGFVIDKFPISRPNLTFSTLTVSNMSPEDSSIYLCSAFGGTKNIQYFGAGTRLSVL.

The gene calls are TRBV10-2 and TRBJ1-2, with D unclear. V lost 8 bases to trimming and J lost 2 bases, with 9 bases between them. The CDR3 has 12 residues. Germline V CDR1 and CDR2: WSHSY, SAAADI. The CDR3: CASLAENYGYTF. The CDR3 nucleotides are TGCGCCAGCTTAGCGGAGAACTATGGCTACACCTTC.

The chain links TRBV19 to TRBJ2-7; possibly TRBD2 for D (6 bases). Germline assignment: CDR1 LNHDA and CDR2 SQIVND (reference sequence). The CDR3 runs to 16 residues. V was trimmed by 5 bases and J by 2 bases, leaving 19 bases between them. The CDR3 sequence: CASSARSEGLPYEQYF. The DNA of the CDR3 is TGTGCCAGTAGTGCCCGGTCGGAGGGGCTACCCTACGAGCAGTACTTC. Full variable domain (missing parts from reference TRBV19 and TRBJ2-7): DGGITQSPKYLFRKEGQNVTLSCEQNLNHDAMYWYRQDPGQGLRLIYYSQIVNDFQKGDIAEGYSVSREKKESFPLTVTSAQKNPTAFYLCASSARSEGLPYEQYFGPGTRLTVT.

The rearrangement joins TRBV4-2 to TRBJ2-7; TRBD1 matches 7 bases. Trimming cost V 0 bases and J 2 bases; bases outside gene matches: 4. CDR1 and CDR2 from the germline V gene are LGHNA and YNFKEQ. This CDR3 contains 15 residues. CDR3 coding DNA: TGTGCCAGCAGCCAAGACCCGGGACAGACCTACGAGCAGTACTTC. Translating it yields CASSQDPGQTYEQYF.

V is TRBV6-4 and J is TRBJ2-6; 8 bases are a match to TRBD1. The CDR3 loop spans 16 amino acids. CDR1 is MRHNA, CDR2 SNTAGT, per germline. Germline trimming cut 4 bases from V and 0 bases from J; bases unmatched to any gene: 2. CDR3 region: CASSGQGASGANVLTF. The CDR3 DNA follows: TGTGCCAGCAGTGGGCAGGGGGCCTCTGGGGCCAACGTCCTGACTTTC.

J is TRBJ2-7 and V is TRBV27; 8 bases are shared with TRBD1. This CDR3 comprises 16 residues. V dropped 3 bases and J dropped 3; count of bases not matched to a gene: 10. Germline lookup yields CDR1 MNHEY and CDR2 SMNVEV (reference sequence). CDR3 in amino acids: CASSLGPVTGDYEQYF. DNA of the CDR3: TGTGCCAGCAGTTTGGGGCCGGTGACAGGGGACTACGAGCAGTACTTC.

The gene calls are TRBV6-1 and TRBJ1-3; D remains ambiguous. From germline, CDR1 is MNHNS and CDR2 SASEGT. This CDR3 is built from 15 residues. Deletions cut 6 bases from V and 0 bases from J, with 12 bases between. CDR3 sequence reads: CASRATVDSGNTIYF. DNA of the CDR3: TGTGCCAGCAGGGCAACGGTTGACTCTGGAAACACCATATATTTT.

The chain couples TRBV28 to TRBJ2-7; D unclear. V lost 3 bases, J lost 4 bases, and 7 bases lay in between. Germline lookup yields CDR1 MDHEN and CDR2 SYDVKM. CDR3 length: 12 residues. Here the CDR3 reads CASSFSRYEQYF. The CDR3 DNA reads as TGTGCCAGCAGTTTTTCTCGTTACGAGCAGTACTTC.

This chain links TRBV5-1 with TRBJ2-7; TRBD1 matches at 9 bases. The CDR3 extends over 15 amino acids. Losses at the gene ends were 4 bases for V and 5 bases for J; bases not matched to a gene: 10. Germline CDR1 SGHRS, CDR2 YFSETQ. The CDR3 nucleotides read TGCGCCAGCAGCCTACGGGACAGGGATGGCGACGAGCAGTACTTC. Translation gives CASSLRDRDGDEQYF.

CDR3 nucleotide sequence: TGTGCCAGCAGCTTGGGGACAGGGAACACTGAAGCTTTCTTT. Its protein is CASSLGTGNTEAFF. The chain carries TRBV5-4 and TRBJ1-1; the match to TRBD1 covers 7 bases. This CDR3 spans 14 amino acids. The V and J ends lost 0 bases and 1 base, in that order; junction bases with no gene match: 0. Germline V gives CDR1 SGHNT, CDR2 YYREEE (reference sequence).

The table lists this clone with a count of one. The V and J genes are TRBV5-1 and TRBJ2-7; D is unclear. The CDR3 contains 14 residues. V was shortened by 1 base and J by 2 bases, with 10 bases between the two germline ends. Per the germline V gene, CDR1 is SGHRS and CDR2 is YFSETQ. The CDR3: CASSLTGKTYEQYF. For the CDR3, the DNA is TGCGCCAGCAGCTTGACGGGCAAAACCTACGAGCAGTACTTC.

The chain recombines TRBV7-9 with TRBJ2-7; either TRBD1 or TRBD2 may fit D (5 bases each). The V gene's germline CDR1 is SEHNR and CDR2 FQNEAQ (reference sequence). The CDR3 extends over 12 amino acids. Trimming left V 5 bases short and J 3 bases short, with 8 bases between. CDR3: CASSPGGYEQYF. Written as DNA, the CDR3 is TGTGCCAGCAGCCCTGGGGGCTACGAGCAGTACTTC. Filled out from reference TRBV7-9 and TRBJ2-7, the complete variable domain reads DTGVSQNPRHKITKRGQNVTFRCDPISEHNRLYWYRQTLGQGPEFLTYFQNEAQLEKSRLLSDRFSAERPKGSFSTLEIQRTEQGDSAMYLCASSPGGYEQYFGPGTRLTVT.

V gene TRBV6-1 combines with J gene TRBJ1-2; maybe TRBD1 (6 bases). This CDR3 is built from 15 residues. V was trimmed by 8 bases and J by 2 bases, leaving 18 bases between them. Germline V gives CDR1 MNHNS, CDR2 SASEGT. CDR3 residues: CASPARGGKNYGYTF. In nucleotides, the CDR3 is TGTGCCAGCCCTGCGAGAGGGGGAAAAAACTATGGCTACACCTTC.